The clone carrying this TCR beta chain was detected ten times or more. Its antigen is undetermined. TCR beta VDJ and CDR3 profiling used genomic DNA as template. TCRdb passed the reads through MiXCR, listing each CDR3 protein once. The table includes 200,000 to 250,000 distinct CDR3 sequences, roughly 45% detected once. The germline V gene has CDR1 LNHDA and CDR2 SQIVND (reference sequence). Trimming pared 6 bases from V and 1 base from J, leaving 9 bases between. The CDR3 is 13 amino acids. These data are taken from a study of CD8+CD57+ T cells in acquired aplastic anemia. The patients chosen for sequencing had shown expansion of CD8+CD57+ cells (detected by flow cytometry). Patients uniformly had severe acquired aplastic anemia. Overall study findings and caveats: It was found that under 30 CD8+ CDR3 sequences were shared between patients and controls.

This receptor was obtained from a human donor with aplastic anemia. Sequenced sample: sorted CD4+, CD8+, or CD8+CD57+ T cells (not recorded which) from PBMCs. The chain uses TRBV19 and TRBJ2-5; D unresolved. The CDR3 reads CASRRKGQETQYF. DNA for the CDR3: TGTGCCAGTAGAAGAAAGGGCCAAGAGACCCAGTACTTC.